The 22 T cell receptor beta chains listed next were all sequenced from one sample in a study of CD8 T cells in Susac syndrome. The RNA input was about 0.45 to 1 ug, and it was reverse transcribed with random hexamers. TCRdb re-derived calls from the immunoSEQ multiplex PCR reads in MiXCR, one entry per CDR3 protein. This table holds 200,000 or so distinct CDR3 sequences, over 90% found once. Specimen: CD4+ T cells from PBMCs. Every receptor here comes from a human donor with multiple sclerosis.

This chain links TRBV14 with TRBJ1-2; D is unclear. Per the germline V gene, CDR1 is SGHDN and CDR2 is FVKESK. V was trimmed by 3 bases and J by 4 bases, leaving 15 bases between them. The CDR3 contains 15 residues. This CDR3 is CASSHHRVNFYGYTF. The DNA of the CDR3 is TGTGCCAGCAGCCATCATCGAGTTAACTTCTATGGCTACACCTTC.

CDR3 in DNA: TGTGCCAGCAGTGGTCCCGGAGAGACCCAGTACTTC. It is translated as CASSGPGETQYF. The chain uses TRBV25-1 and TRBJ2-5; no reliable D call. This CDR3 contains 12 residues. In germline, CDR1 is MGHDK, CDR2 SYGVNS. V was trimmed by 4 bases and J by 4 bases, leaving 7 bases between them.

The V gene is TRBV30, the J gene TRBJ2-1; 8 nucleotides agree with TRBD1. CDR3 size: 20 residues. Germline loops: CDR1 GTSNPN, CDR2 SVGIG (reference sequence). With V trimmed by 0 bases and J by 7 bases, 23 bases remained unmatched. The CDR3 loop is CAWSVLGGPFDGQGRNEQFF. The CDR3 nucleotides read TGTGCCTGGAGTGTACTGGGGGGACCTTTCGACGGACAGGGTCGAAATGAGCAGTTCTTC. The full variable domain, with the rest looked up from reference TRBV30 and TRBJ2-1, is SQTIHQWPATLVQPVGSPLSLECTVEGTSNPNLYWYRQAAGRGLQLLFYSVGIGQISSEVPQNLSASRPQDRQFILSSKKLLLSDSGFYLCAWSVLGGPFDGQGRNEQFFGPGTRLTVL.

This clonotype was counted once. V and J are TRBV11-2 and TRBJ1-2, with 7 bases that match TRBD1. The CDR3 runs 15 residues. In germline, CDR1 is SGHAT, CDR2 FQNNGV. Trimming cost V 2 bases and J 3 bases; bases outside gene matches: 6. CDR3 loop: CASSLRQGLHYGYTF. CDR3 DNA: TGTGCCAGCAGCTTAAGACAGGGATTGCACTATGGCTACACCTTC.

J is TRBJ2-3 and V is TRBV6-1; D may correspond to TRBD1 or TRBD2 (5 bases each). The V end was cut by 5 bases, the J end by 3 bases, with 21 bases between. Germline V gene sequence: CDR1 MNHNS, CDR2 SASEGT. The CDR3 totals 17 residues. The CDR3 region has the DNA TGTGCCAGCAGTCCCGGGCAGGGAAAAACGGGGACAGATACGCAGTATTTT. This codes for CASSPGQGKTGTDTQYF.

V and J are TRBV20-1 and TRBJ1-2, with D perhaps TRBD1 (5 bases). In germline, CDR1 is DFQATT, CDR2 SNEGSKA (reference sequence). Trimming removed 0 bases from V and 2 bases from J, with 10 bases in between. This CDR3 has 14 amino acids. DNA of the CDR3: TGCAGTGCTAGAGATCGCCGGGGCAACTATGGCTACACCTTC. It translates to CSARDRRGNYGYTF.

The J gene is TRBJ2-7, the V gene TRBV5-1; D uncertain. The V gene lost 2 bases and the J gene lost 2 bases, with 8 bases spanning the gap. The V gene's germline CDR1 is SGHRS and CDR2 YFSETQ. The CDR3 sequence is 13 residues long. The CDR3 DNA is TGCGCCAGCAGCTTCGGCGGAACCTACGAGCAGTACTTC. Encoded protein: CASSFGGTYEQYF.

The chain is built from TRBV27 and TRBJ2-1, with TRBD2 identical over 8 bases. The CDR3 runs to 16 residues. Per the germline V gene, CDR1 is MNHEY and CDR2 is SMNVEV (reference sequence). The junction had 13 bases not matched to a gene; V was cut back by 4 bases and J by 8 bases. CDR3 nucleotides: TGTGCCAGCAGTTCCCCTTCAAGCGGGAGTAGGGATGAGCAGTTCTTC. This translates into CASSSPSSGSRDEQFF.

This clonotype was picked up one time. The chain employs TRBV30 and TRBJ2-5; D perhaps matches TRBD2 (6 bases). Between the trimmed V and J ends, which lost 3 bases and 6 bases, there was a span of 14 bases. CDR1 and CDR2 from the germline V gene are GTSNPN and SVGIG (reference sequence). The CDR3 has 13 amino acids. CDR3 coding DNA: TGTGCCTGGAGCGCTGGGACTTTACAGACCCAGTACTTC. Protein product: CAWSAGTLQTQYF.

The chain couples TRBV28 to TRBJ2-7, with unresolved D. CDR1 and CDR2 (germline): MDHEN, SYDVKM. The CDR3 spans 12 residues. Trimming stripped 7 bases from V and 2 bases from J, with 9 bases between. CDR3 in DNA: TGTGCCAGCACGAGAGGTGCCTACGAGCAGTACTTC. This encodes CASTRGAYEQYF.

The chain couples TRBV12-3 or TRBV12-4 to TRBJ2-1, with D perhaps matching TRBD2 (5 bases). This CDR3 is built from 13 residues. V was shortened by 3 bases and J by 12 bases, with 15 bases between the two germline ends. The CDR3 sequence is CASSFGLRVRQFF. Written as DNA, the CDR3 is TGTGCCAGCAGTTTCGGACTTCGGGTTAGGCAGTTCTTC.

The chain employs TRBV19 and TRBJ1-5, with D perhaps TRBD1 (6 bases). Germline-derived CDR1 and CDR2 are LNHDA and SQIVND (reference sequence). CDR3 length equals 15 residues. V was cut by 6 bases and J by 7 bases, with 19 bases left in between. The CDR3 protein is CASSLLRGGPQPQHF. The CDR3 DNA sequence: TGTGCCAGTAGCCTACTACGCGGGGGCCCGCAGCCCCAGCATTTT.

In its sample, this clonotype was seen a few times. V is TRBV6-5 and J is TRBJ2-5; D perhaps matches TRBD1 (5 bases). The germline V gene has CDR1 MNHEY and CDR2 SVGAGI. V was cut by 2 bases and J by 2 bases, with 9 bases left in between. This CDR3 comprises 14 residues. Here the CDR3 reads CASSYRTLQETQYF. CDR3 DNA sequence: TGTGCCAGCAGTTACCGGACATTACAAGAGACCCAGTACTTC.

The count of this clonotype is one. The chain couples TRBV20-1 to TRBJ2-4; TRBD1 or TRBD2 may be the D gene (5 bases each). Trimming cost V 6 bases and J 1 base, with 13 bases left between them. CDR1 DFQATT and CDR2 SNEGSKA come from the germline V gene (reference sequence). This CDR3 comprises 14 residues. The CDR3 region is CSAPPGGAKNIQYF. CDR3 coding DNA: TGCAGTGCCCCACCTGGGGGTGCCAAAAACATTCAGTACTTC.

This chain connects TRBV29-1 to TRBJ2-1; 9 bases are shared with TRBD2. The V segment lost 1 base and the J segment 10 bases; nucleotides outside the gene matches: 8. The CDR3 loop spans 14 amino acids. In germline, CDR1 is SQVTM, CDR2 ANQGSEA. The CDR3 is CSVEVTSGPSEQFF. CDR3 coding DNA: TGCAGCGTTGAAGTGACTAGCGGACCTAGCGAGCAGTTCTTC.

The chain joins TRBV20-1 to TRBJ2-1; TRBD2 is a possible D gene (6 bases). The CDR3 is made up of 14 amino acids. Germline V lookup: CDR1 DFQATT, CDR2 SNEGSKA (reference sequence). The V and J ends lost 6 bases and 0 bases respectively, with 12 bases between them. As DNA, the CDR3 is TGCAGTGCAAACTTAGCGGCCTCCTACAATGAGCAGTTCTTC. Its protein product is CSANLAASYNEQFF.

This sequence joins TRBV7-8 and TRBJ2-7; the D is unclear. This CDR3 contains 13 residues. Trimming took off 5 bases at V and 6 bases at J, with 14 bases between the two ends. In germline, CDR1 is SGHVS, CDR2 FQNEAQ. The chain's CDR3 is CASSPSGVGEQYF. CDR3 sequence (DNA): TGTGCCAGCAGCCCCAGTGGGGTGGGCGAGCAGTACTTC.

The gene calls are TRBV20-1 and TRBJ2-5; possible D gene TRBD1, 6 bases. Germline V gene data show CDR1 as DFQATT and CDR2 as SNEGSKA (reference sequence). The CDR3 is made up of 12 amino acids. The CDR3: CSGDKGQETQYF. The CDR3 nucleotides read TGCAGCGGGGACAAGGGACAAGAGACCCAGTACTTC.

This CDR3 is CSAREISDQPQHF. The DNA for the CDR3 is TGCAGTGCTAGAGAAATAAGTGATCAGCCCCAGCATTTT. The chain is built from TRBV20-1 and TRBJ1-5; D is ambiguous. The CDR3 runs to 13 residues. CDR1 is DFQATT and CDR2 is SNEGSKA in the germline V gene (reference sequence). Deletions cut 0 bases from V and 5 bases from J, with 8 bases between.

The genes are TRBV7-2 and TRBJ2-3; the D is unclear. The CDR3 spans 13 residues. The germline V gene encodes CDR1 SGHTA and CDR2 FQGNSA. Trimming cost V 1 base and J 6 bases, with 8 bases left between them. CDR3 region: CASSLVVGDTQYF. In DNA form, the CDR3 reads TGTGCCAGCAGCTTAGTAGTAGGCGATACGCAGTATTTT.

This CDR3 reads CASSLGTEHTEAFF. Here the CDR3 DNA reads TGTGCCAGCAGTTTAGGGACAGAGCACACTGAAGCTTTCTTT. The V call is TRBV12-3 or TRBV12-4, the J call TRBJ1-1, with a weak D call TRBD1 (6 bases). The V and J ends lost 1 base and 3 bases respectively, with 9 bases between them. The CDR3 is 14 residues long.

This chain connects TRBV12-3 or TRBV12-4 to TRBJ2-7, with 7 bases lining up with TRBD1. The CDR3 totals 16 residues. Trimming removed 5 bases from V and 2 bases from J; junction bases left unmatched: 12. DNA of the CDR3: TGTGCCAGCAGTCCACTCGACAGGGAGCCTACCTACGAGCAGTACTTC. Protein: CASSPLDREPTYEQYF.